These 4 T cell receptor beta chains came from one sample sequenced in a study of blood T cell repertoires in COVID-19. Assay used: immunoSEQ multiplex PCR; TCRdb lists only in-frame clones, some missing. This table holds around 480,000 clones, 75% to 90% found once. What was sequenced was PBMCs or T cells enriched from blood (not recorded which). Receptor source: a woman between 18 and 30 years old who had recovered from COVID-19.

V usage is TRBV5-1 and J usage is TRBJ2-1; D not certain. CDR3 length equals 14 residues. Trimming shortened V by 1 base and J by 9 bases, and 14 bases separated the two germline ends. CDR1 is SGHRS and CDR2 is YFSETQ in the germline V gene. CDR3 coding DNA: TGCGCCAGCAGCTTGTTCACCGTTGGCGGTGAGCAGTTCTTC. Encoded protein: CASSLFTVGGEQFF.

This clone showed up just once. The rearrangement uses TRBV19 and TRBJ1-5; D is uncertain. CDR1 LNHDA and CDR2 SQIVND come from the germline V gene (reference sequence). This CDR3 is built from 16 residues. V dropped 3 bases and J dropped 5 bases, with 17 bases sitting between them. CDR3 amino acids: CASSMEVVSGYQPQHF. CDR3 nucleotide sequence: TGTGCCAGTAGTATGGAGGTCGTGTCAGGTTATCAGCCCCAGCATTTT.

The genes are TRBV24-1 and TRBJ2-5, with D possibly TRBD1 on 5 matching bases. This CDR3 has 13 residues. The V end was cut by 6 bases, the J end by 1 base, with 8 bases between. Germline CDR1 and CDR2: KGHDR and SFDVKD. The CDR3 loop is CATSKGSQETQYF. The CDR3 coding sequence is TGTGCCACCAGTAAGGGGTCCCAAGAGACCCAGTACTTC.

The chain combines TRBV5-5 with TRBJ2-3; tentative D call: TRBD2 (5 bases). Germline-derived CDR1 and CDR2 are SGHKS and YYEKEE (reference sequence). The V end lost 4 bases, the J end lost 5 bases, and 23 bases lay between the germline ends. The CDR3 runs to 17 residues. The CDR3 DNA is TGTGCCAGCAGCCACACACCCGAGGGCCTAGTCGAAGATACGCAGTATTTT. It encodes CASSHTPEGLVEDTQYF.